The 27 T cell receptor beta chains below all came from one sample that was sequenced in a study of regulatory T cells in long-lasting Graves disease. Arm-PCR of CDR3 regions and iRepertoire HTBI primers were the basis on which TCR beta libraries were built. TCRdb processed the multiplex PCR reads anew with MiXCR; each CDR3 protein has one entry. Of some 500,000 distinct CDR3 sequences in the sample, about 16% are singletons; the top ten hold roughly 25%. Time point denoted: newly diagnosed GD, antithyroid drugs for less than 3 months. From PBMCs, RNA was extracted and then used to make the TCR library. These data also featured in a second study, about T cells in Graves' hyperthyroidism and ophthalmopathy.

The sample was peripheral blood mononuclear cells (PBMCs), taken at new diagnosis, from a patient treated with antithyroid drugs. The receptors come from a woman aged 35-65 years with Graves disease.

The V call is TRBV19, the J call TRBJ1-4; D remains unclear. V lost 5 bases, J lost 4 bases, and 17 bases lay in between. CDR1 is LNHDA, CDR2 SQIVND, per germline (reference sequence). This CDR3 is 16 amino acids long. This CDR3 is CASSSRQGSRNEKLFF. CDR3 coding DNA: TGTGCCAGTAGTTCACGACAAGGGTCCCGTAATGAAAAACTGTTTTTT.

Ten or more counts support this clonotype. CDR3 nucleotides: TGTGCCAGCAGCCAAGACGGGACAGGCTCCTACAATGAGCAGTTCTTC. This encodes CASSQDGTGSYNEQFF. The chain joins TRBV3-1 to TRBJ2-1; 8 bases align to TRBD1. The CDR3 contains 16 residues. V trimming: 0 bases; J trimming: 0 bases; junction bases outside the gene matches: 1. Germline CDR1 is LGHDT and CDR2 is YNNKEL (reference sequence).

The chain links TRBV10-3 to TRBJ2-2; tentatively, D is TRBD2 (6 bases). The ends were cut back, 5 bases at V and 5 bases at J, with 18 bases in the middle. Germline V gene sequence: CDR1 ENHRY, CDR2 SYGVKD. The length of the CDR3 is 16 residues. Here the CDR3 DNA reads TGTGCCATCAGTTCCCGGGGGTCGAAAGAAACCGGGGAGCTGTTTTTT. Translation gives CAISSRGSKETGELFF.

This clonotype was detected a few times. A read error may explain this, as a much larger clone is one base away. V is TRBV6-1 and J is TRBJ2-1; 7 bases agree with TRBD2. Unmatched junction bases numbered 11, after V lost 8 bases and J lost 4 bases. CDR1 and CDR2 from the germline V gene are MNHNS and SASEGT. The length of the CDR3 is 15 residues. The CDR3 DNA follows: TGTGCCAGCTGCTCCTCAGCGGGACCATACAATGAGCAGTTCTTC. Translated: CASCSSAGPYNEQFF.

This clonotype showed up many times. The chain employs TRBV12-3 or TRBV12-4 and TRBJ2-1; the match to TRBD1 covers 7 bases. V dropped 7 bases and J dropped 5; count of bases not matched to a gene: 8. CDR3 length equals 14 residues. CDR3 in DNA: TGTGCCAGCACTGGGACAGCCATCCACAATGAGCAGTTCTTC. Amino acids: CASTGTAIHNEQFF.

This clonotype was observed many times. This chain uses TRBV12-3 or TRBV12-4 with TRBJ2-7; 11 bases are shared with TRBD1. V lost 5 bases and J lost 9; bases outside the gene matches: 3. The CDR3 is 12 amino acids. CDR3 DNA: TGTGCCAGCAGTACCGGGACAGGGGGGCAGTACTTC. Translated, it gives CASSTGTGGQYF.

The chain carries TRBV11-1 and TRBJ1-2; a weak D match, TRBD1 (6 bases). Trimming cost V 4 bases and J 4 bases, with 13 bases left between them. The germline CDR1 and CDR2 sequences are SGHAT and FQDESV (reference sequence). CDR3 size: 14 residues. The CDR3 nucleotides read TGTGCCAGCAGCTCCTCAGGGGCCTCCTATGGCTACACCTTC. This sequence encodes CASSSSGASYGYTF. Looking up the rest from reference TRBV11-1 and TRBJ1-2 gives the full variable domain: EAEVAQSPRYKITEKSQAVAFWCDPISGHATLYWYRQILGQGPELLVQFQDESVVDDSQLPKDRFSAERLKGVDSTLKIQPAELGDSAMYLCASSSSGASYGYTFGSGTRLTVV.

The chain has TRBV14 and TRBJ1-1, with D uncertain. The CDR3 is 14 amino acids. The germline V gene encodes CDR1 SGHDN and CDR2 FVKESK. V lost 1 base, J lost 7 bases, and 13 bases lay in between. CDR3 nucleotides: TGTGCCAGCAGCCAAGTAGAAGGGCCCCTTGAAGCTTTCTTT. Protein sequence: CASSQVEGPLEAFF.

The chain combines TRBV12-3 or TRBV12-4 with TRBJ2-1; tentatively, D is TRBD2 (5 bases). V lost 6 bases and J lost 4, with 10 bases in between. This CDR3 is built from 13 residues. CDR3 sequence: CASRPTRYNEQFF. The CDR3 DNA follows: TGTGCCAGCAGACCTACTAGATACAATGAGCAGTTCTTC.

The J gene is TRBJ2-3, the V gene TRBV5-5, with D perhaps matching TRBD1 (6 bases). This CDR3 is 17 amino acids long. Germline CDR1 reads SGHKS; CDR2 reads YYEKEE (reference sequence). Between the trimmed V and J ends, which lost 4 bases and 6 bases, there was a span of 24 bases. This CDR3 is CASSQYDRTPAWDTQYF. CDR3 nucleotides: TGTGCCAGCAGCCAATACGACAGGACCCCAGCATGGGATACGCAGTATTTT.

This clonotype was seen more than once but under ten times. The chain combines TRBV3-1 with TRBJ1-5; no definite D call. The CDR3 length is 14 residues. With 3 bases removed from V and 4 bases from J, the gap between germline ends came to 10 bases. Germline lookup yields CDR1 LGHDT and CDR2 YNNKEL (reference sequence). CDR3 sequence: CASSQAAANQPQHF. Written as DNA, the CDR3 is TGTGCCAGCAGCCAGGCGGCAGCGAATCAGCCCCAGCATTTT.

The V gene is TRBV19, the J gene TRBJ1-6; maybe TRBD1 (5 bases). The CDR3 totals 15 residues. Germline assignment: CDR1 LNHDA and CDR2 SQIVND (reference sequence). V lost 6 bases, J lost 4 bases, and 13 bases lay in between. The DNA for the CDR3 is TGTGCCAGTAGCCTCCGGGACGGTTATAATTCACCCCTCCACTTT. It encodes CASSLRDGYNSPLHF.

This clonotype was detected only a few times. The chain uses TRBV7-9 and TRBJ2-7; 8 bases match TRBD1. CDR1 is SEHNR, CDR2 FQNEAQ, per germline (reference sequence). The trim removed 3 bases at V and 5 bases at J, leaving 6 bases unmatched. CDR3 length: 14 amino acids. CDR3 sequence (DNA): TGTGCCAGCAGCTTCCAGGGGGCTCCGGACGAGCAGTACTTC. Translating gives CASSFQGAPDEQYF.

V gene TRBV27 combines with J gene TRBJ2-5; 10 bases are a match to TRBD1. The CDR3 loop spans 13 amino acids. From germline, CDR1 is MNHEY and CDR2 SMNVEV (reference sequence). Trimming cost V 6 bases and J 14 bases; bases outside gene matches: 12. In nucleotides, the CDR3 is TGTGCCAGCAGGCGAATATACCGGGACAGGGGTTACTTC. It encodes CASRRIYRDRGYF.

The rearrangement joins TRBV11-2 to TRBJ2-3, with D possibly matching TRBD2 (5 bases). TRBJ2-7 explains the end of the DNA better; the J call may be wrong. The germline CDR1 and CDR2 sequences are SGHAT and FQNNGV. The CDR3 is 14 residues long. The CDR3 nucleotides read TGTGCCAGCAGCTTGGAGGTAATGTTCTACGAGCAGTACTTC. Translating gives CASSLEVMFYEQYF.

This clonotype turned up a few times. The CDR3: CASSLSLAGVETQYF. In DNA form, the CDR3 reads TGTGCCAGCAGTTTAAGTCTAGCGGGGGTTGAGACCCAGTACTTC. V usage is TRBV12-3 or TRBV12-4 and J usage is TRBJ2-5; 10 positions agree with TRBD2. CDR3 size: 15 residues. Trimming cost V 2 bases and J 5 bases; bases outside gene matches: 5.

V usage is TRBV29-1 and J usage is TRBJ1-1; the D gene is possibly TRBD1 (5 bases). The CDR3 loop spans 10 amino acids. From germline, CDR1 is SQVTM and CDR2 ANQGSEA. V shed 6 bases and J shed 8 bases, with 10 bases lying between them. The CDR3 bases are TGCAGCGTAGGGGTGCAGGAAGCTTTCTTT. This sequence encodes CSVGVQEAFF.

The V gene is TRBV19, the J gene TRBJ1-2; 8 positions match TRBD1. Germline V gene sequence: CDR1 LNHDA, CDR2 SQIVND (reference sequence). The CDR3 is made up of 20 amino acids. After removal of 6 bases from V and 5 bases from J, the junction contained 26 bases not matched to a gene. The CDR3 region has the DNA TGTGCCAGTAGACACAACCCTACTGACTTCGCGACAGGACAGGGATATGGCTACACCTTC. It translates to CASRHNPTDFATGQGYGYTF.

The genes are TRBV2 and TRBJ1-2, with 7 bases lining up with TRBD1. The CDR3 is 14 amino acids. The V and J ends lost 1 base and 8 bases, in that order; junction bases with no gene match: 7. The germline V gene has CDR1 SNHLY and CDR2 FYNNEI. The DNA of the CDR3 is TGTGCCAGCAGTGAAGGACAGGGCGTGGAGGGCTACACCTTC. Amino acid sequence: CASSEGQGVEGYTF.

This clonotype was observed many times. The gene calls are TRBV6-2 or TRBV6-3 and TRBJ2-7, with no clear D. The germline V gene encodes CDR1 MNHEY and CDR2 SVGEGT. V was cut by 6 bases and J by 2 bases, with 14 bases left in between. This CDR3 has 14 residues. CDR3 coding DNA: TGTGCCAGCAGCTCACAGAAGAACCCCTACGAGCAGTACTTC. It yields the protein CASSSQKNPYEQYF.

This clonotype has only a few counts. The J gene is TRBJ1-1, the V gene TRBV19; D remains unclear. This CDR3 is 15 amino acids long. The germline V and J ends were trimmed by 3 bases and 4 bases, with 15 bases remaining between them. The germline V gene encodes CDR1 LNHDA and CDR2 SQIVND (reference sequence). The CDR3 loop reads CASSMVHSAGTEAFF. Written as DNA, the CDR3 is TGTGCCAGTAGTATGGTTCATTCCGCCGGCACTGAAGCTTTCTTT.

There are a few counts of this clonotype. A much more abundant neighbour one base away suggests this may be a read error. The genes are TRBV7-9 and TRBJ2-7; D unclear. This CDR3 is built from 13 residues. Looked up from germline, CDR1 is SEHNR and CDR2 is FQNEAQ (reference sequence). CDR3 region: CASSLALSDERYF. In DNA, the CDR3 is TGTGCCAGCAGCTTAGCGCTTTCGGACGAGCGGTACTTC.

At least ten counts were recorded for this clonotype. This chain uses TRBV3-1 with TRBJ1-1; D is uncertain. Between the trimmed V and J ends, which lost 2 bases and 8 bases, there was a span of 15 bases. This CDR3 is built from 14 residues. The germline gives CDR1 LGHDT, CDR2 YNNKEL (reference sequence). The DNA of the CDR3 is TGTGCCAGCAGCCAATCAAGTGGGCTCCTCGAAGCTTTCTTT. This gives the protein CASSQSSGLLEAFF.

A word on this clonotype: A much bigger clone sits one base away, suggesting this may be a read error. V is TRBV12-3 or TRBV12-4 and J is TRBJ2-5; D remains unclear. Between the trimmed V and J ends, which lost 3 bases and 7 bases, there was a span of 6 bases. The CDR3 covers 11 residues. The CDR3 region is CASSLGMTQYF. The CDR3 DNA reads TGTGCCAGCAGTTTGGGGATGACCCAGTACTTC.

The chain links TRBV11-2 to TRBJ1-2; a weak D match, TRBD1 (5 bases). Looked up from germline, CDR1 is SGHAT and CDR2 is FQNNGV. This CDR3 contains 15 residues. V shed 2 bases and J shed 4 bases, with 14 bases lying between them. The CDR3 protein is CASSLIPGEIYGYTF. In DNA, the CDR3 is TGTGCCAGCAGCTTAATTCCGGGGGAGATCTATGGCTACACCTTC.

This clonotype has just a few counts. The V and J genes are TRBV20-1 and TRBJ1-5, with 7 nucleotides matching TRBD1. Trimming took 4 bases from V and 6 from J; bases not matched to a gene: 3. The CDR3 spans 12 residues. The germline gives CDR1 DFQATT, CDR2 SNEGSKA (reference sequence). The DNA for the CDR3 is TGCAGTGCTACTCAGGGGGGTCAGCCCCAGCATTTT. Translating it yields CSATQGGQPQHF.

Remarks on this clonotype: A much larger clone differs from this one at a single base, so this may be a read error. The chain has TRBV7-3 and TRBJ2-1, with 10 positions matching TRBD2. Germline V gene sequence: CDR1 SGHTA, CDR2 FQGTGA. The CDR3 has 15 amino acids. CDR3 DNA sequence: TGTCCCAGCAGCCCCGTAGCGGGGGGATACAATGAGCAGTTCTTC. It yields the protein CPSSPVAGGYNEQFF.